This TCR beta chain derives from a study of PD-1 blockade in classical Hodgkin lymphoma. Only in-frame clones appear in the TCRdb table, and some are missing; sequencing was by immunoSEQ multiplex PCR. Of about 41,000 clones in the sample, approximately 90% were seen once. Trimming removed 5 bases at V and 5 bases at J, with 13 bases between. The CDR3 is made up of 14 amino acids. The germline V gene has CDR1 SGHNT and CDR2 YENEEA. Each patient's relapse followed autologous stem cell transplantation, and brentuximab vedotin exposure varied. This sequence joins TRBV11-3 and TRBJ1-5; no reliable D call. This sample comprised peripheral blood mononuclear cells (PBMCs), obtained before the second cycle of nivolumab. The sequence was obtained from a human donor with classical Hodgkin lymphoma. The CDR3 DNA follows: TGTGCCAGCAGCCGGCCGTTATCATATCAGCCCCAGCATTTT. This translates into CASSRPLSYQPQHF. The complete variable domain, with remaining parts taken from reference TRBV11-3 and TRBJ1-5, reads EAGVVQSPRYKIIEKKQPVAFWCNPISGHNTLYWYLQNLGQGPELLIRYENEEAVDDSQLPKDRFSAERLKGVDSTLKIQPAELGDSAVYLCASSRPLSYQPQHFGDGTRLSIL.